These T cell receptor beta chains were read from a single sample in a study of blood T cell repertoires in COVID-19. TCRdb's copy holds only in-frame clones and misses some; the assay was immunoSEQ multiplex PCR. Here the sample spans a few hundred thousand clones, approximately 90% being singletons. The sequencing input was peripheral blood. The receptors were sampled from a woman aged 45-65 years with COVID-19, enrolled during active disease. Both conserved end residues are part of each CDR3. D genes are given only for firm matches. Size is omitted from some rows. Given values are once, few, many or a class for expanded clones.

DNA	CDR3	D	V	size	J
TGTGCCAGCTCACCGATCCAGGGGCGGCATCAGCCCCAGCATTTT	CASSPIQGRHQPQHF	NA	TRBV18	NA	TRBJ1-5
TGCGCCAGCAGCTTGGGCTCTAGCCAAGAGACCCAGTACTTC	CASSLGSSQETQYF	NA	TRBV5-1	once	TRBJ2-5
TGTGCCAGCAGCCCGTCCAACCTTGGACAGGGACTAAGGGAGACCCAGTACTTC	CASSPSNLGQGLRETQYF	NA	TRBV3-1/TRBV3-2	NA	TRBJ2-5
TGCGCCAGCAGCCAGTTAATACCGGTACAGGGTATAGGCGAAAAACTGTTTTTT	CASSQLIPVQGIGEKLFF	NA	TRBV4-1	NA	TRBJ1-4
TGTGCCAGCAGCTTATTCGTGGGACTAGCGGGATCCGATCCGTCGCAGTTCTTC	CASSLFVGLAGSDPSQFF	TRBD2	TRBV7-8	NA	TRBJ2-1
TGCAGCGTGTGGACACGCTCTGGAAACACCATATATTTT	CSVWTRSGNTIYF	NA	TRBV29-1	NA	TRBJ1-3
TGCGCCAGCAGCCAAGCTAGCGGGAGTACAACAGATACGCAGTATTTT	CASSQASGSTTDTQYF	TRBD2	TRBV4-1	NA	TRBJ2-3
TGTGCCAGCAGCTGGGACAGGGGAGGGTATGGCTACACCTTC	CASSWDRGGYGYTF	TRBD1	TRBV5-8	few	TRBJ1-2
TGCGCCAGCAGCCCGACTAGCGGGAGTCTGGCCTACGAGCAGTACTTC	CASSPTSGSLAYEQYF	TRBD2	TRBV5-1	once	TRBJ2-7
TGTGCCAGCAGCCAAGCACAGCCGCCCTACAATGAGCAGTTCTTC	CASSQAQPPYNEQFF	NA	TRBV3-1/TRBV3-2	NA	TRBJ2-1
TGTGCCACCAGGGACAGGGAAAACAATCAGCCCCAGCATTTT	CATRDRENNQPQHF	TRBD1	TRBV6-6	NA	TRBJ1-5
TGCGCCAGCAGCTTGGATAGCGGGACGATCGAGCAGTACTTC	CASSLDSGTIEQYF	TRBD2	TRBV5-1	NA	TRBJ2-7
TGTGCCAGCAGGGGTGGCCGCGGGAGGGACGAAAAACTGTTTTTT	CASRGGRGRDEKLFF	NA	TRBV5-6	NA	TRBJ1-4
TGTGCCAGCAGTTTATCCCCCGGACTAGCGGGAGAGCCCGGGGAGCTGTTTTTT	CASSLSPGLAGEPGELFF	TRBD2	TRBV27	NA	TRBJ2-2
TGTGCCAGCAGTCTCAGGGAAGTGAGTAAGAACACTGAAGCTTTCTTT	CASSLREVSKNTEAFF	NA	TRBV27	NA	TRBJ1-1
TGTGCTAGTGGCTCGGGACACGCCTTTGCTAATGAAAAACTGTTTTTT	CASGSGHAFANEKLFF	NA	TRBV12-5	NA	TRBJ1-4
TGTGCCAGCAGCTTAGTAAGGGGGCTGGGGCAGCCCCAGCATTTT	CASSLVRGLGQPQHF	TRBD1	TRBV7-8	NA	TRBJ1-5
TGCGCCAGCAGCGCCCTAGCGGGAGGGCTCAATGAGCAGTTCTTC	CASSALAGGLNEQFF	TRBD2	TRBV5-1	NA	TRBJ2-1
TGTGCCAGCGGGGGGACAGGGGCGAACTCCTATAATTCACCCCTCCACTTT	CASGGTGANSYNSPLHF	TRBD1	TRBV2	NA	TRBJ1-6
TGTGCCAGCAGAACTTACCTGGGACTGCTGAACACTGAAGCTTTCTTT	CASRTYLGLLNTEAFF	NA	TRBV28	NA	TRBJ1-1
TGTGCCAGCAGCGACAGTAGACCCGCCTCCGAGCAGTACTTC	CASSDSRPASEQYF	NA	TRBV9	few	TRBJ2-7
TGTGCCAGCCGGGAGGGGCTCAATAATTCACCCCTCCACTTT	CASREGLNNSPLHF	NA	TRBV6-4	NA	TRBJ1-6
TGTGCCAGCAGCCCTCAAACCCTCAGCGGGGTGGGTACGCAGTATTTT	CASSPQTLSGVGTQYF	TRBD2	TRBV3-1/TRBV3-2	NA	TRBJ2-3
TGTGCCAGCAGCCGTCGGGATCGGGGAAACATTCAGTACTTC	CASSRRDRGNIQYF	NA	TRBV7-2	NA	TRBJ2-4
TGTGCCAGTCATCAACAGGGATTCAATCAGCCCCAGCATTTT	CASHQQGFNQPQHF	NA	TRBV19	NA	TRBJ1-5